Listed below are T cell receptor beta chains from one sample, sequenced in a study of blood T cell repertoires in COVID-19. The method was immunoSEQ multiplex PCR; TCRdb's version includes in-frame clones alone and lacks a portion of them. The table includes about 250,000 clones, roughly 86% detected once. Material for sequencing was PBMCs or T cells enriched from blood (not recorded which). The receptors derive from a woman aged 30 to 39 with acute COVID-19. The CDR3 runs from the conserved cysteine through the conserved F or W. Fields, in order: J gene, V gene, clone size, D gene, CDR3 protein, CDR3 DNA. A D gene is named only where the DNA matches it firmly. Clone size is shown for a subset of rows, as once, few, many or a class of expanded clone.

TRBJ2-7	TRBV5-5	NA	TRBD1	CASSSGQGAYEQYF	TGTGCCAGCAGCTCGGGACAGGGGGCATACGAGCAGTACTTC
TRBJ1-2	TRBV6-5	NA	NA	CASRSDRILSYGYTF	TGTGCCAGCAGAAGCGACAGGATCCTGAGCTATGGCTACACCTTC
TRBJ2-7	TRBV6-5	once	TRBD1	CASSYYRGEQYF	TGTGCCAGCAGTTACTACAGGGGCGAGCAGTACTTC
TRBJ1-1	TRBV6-5	once	NA	CASSYSRTQVEAFF	TGTGCCAGCAGTTACTCGCGGACTCAGGTGGAGGCTTTCTTT
TRBJ2-1	TRBV3-1/TRBV3-2	NA	TRBD1	CASSQGFRGRLSSYNEQFF	TGTGCCAGCAGCCAAGGGTTCAGGGGGCGCCTCAGCTCCTACAATGAGCAGTTCTTC
TRBJ1-6	TRBV6-5	NA	NA	CASSYGRGFSPLHF	TGTGCCAGCAGTTACGGGCGAGGGTTTTCACCCCTCCACTTT
TRBJ2-7	TRBV11-2	NA	NA	CASSSPPTERPYEQYF	TGTGCCAGCAGCTCGCCCCCTACAGAGAGACCCTACGAGCAGTACTTC
TRBJ2-7	TRBV30	NA	TRBD1	CAWSDPDRGLSYEQYF	TGTGCCTGGAGTGACCCAGACAGGGGGCTGTCCTACGAGCAGTACTTC
TRBJ1-5	TRBV25-1	NA	NA	CASSEQEGKPQHF	TGTGCCAGCAGTGAGCAGGAGGGGAAGCCCCAGCATTTT
TRBJ2-3	TRBV6-2/TRBV6-3	few	NA	CASSYAPAGTQYF	TGTGCCAGCAGTTACGCGCCCGCGGGTACGCAGTATTTT
TRBJ1-2	TRBV2	NA	NA	CASSVNYGYTF	TGTGCCAGCAGCGTCAACTATGGCTACACCTTC
TRBJ1-4	TRBV10-3	once	TRBD1	CAISEDRAGESEKLFF	TGTGCCATCAGTGAGGACAGGGCAGGAGAGAGTGAAAAACTGTTTTTT
TRBJ2-5	TRBV24-1	NA	NA	CATLKPYVRRPETQYF	TGTGCCACCTTAAAACCCTATGTGAGGAGGCCTGAGACCCAGTACTTC
TRBJ1-1	TRBV4-1	NA	NA	CASSRGQPNTEAFF	TGCGCCAGCAGCCGCGGACAGCCCAACACTGAAGCTTTCTTT
TRBJ1-1	TRBV27	NA	NA	CASRGQLNTEAFF	TGTGCCAGCAGGGGGCAGCTGAACACTGAAGCTTTCTTT
TRBJ2-1	TRBV6-5	once	NA	CASSTRGPGDEQFF	TGTGCCAGCAGTACTCGCGGGCCCGGCGATGAGCAGTTCTTC
TRBJ1-1	TRBV4-3	NA	NA	CASSQEGAGAANTEAFF	TGCGCCAGCAGCCAAGAAGGAGCAGGGGCAGCGAACACTGAAGCTTTCTTT
TRBJ1-2	TRBV2	NA	NA	CASREYGYTF	TGTGCCAGCAGAGAGTATGGCTACACCTTC
TRBJ2-7	TRBV21-1	NA	NA	CASSKHAQTGGEQYF	TGTGCCAGCAGCAAGCACGCTCAGACAGGGGGCGAGCAGTACTTC
TRBJ1-1	TRBV5-1	NA	NA	CASTLIGGTDTEAFF	TGCGCCAGCACCCTGATTGGAGGGACCGACACTGAAGCTTTCTTT
TRBJ2-7	TRBV19	NA	NA	CASSPGSYEQYF	TGTGCCAGTAGCCCCGGGAGCTACGAGCAGTACTTC
TRBJ1-3	TRBV18	NA	NA	CASSPREDSSGNTIYF	TGTGCCAGCTCACCTCGGGAGGACAGCTCTGGAAACACCATATATTTT
TRBJ2-6	TRBV30	NA	TRBD1	CAWKRDRVSSGANVLTF	TGTGCCTGGAAAAGGGACAGGGTCAGCTCTGGGGCCAACGTCCTGACTTTC
TRBJ2-7	TRBV5-4	NA	TRBD1	CASSLGAGGQFYEQYF	TGTGCCAGCAGCTTGGGGGCAGGGGGCCAGTTCTACGAGCAGTACTTC
TRBJ1-5	TRBV2	NA	NA	CASSDGQPQHF	TGTGCCAGCAGTGACGGTCAGCCCCAGCATTTT
TRBJ2-3	TRBV24-1	NA	TRBD2	CATSESSGTSGESTDTQYF	TGTGCCACCAGTGAGAGTTCCGGGACTAGCGGGGAGAGCACAGATACGCAGTATTTT
TRBJ1-5	TRBV7-2	NA	NA	CASSLVGGLSNQPQHF	TGTGCCAGCAGCTTAGTTGGAGGACTCAGCAATCAGCCCCAGCATTTT
TRBJ1-2	TRBV29-1	NA	NA	CSVEERQGYGYTF	TGCAGCGTTGAAGAACGGCAGGGCTATGGCTACACCTTC
TRBJ1-1	TRBV10-3	NA	NA	CAIGTGGNTEAFF	TGTGCCATCGGTACGGGTGGGAACACTGAAGCTTTCTTT
TRBJ2-7	TRBV29-1	once	TRBD1	CSVQQGAYEQYF	TGCAGCGTTCAACAGGGGGCTTACGAGCAGTACTTC
TRBJ1-5	TRBV2	NA	NA	CASSEERGQPQHF	TGTGCCAGCAGTGAAGAAAGAGGGCAGCCCCAGCATTTT
TRBJ1-6	TRBV6-5	few	NA	CASIPDSSYNSPLHF	TGTGCCAGCATCCCGGACAGCTCCTATAATTCACCCCTCCACTTT
TRBJ1-1	TRBV6-6	NA	TRBD1	CASSSTGEGNTEAFF	TGTGCCAGCAGTTCGACAGGGGAGGGAAACACTGAAGCTTTCTTT
TRBJ1-2	TRBV15	NA	NA	CATSIARFGLGGDGYTF	TGTGCCACCAGCATCGCACGATTCGGTTTGGGCGGGGATGGCTACACCTTC
TRBJ2-3	TRBV6-2/TRBV6-3	NA	NA	CASSYSREPNDRDTQYF	TGTGCCAGCAGTTACAGCCGGGAGCCAAACGATCGAGATACGCAGTATTTT